Each of the 22 T cell receptor beta chains below was sequenced from the same sample in a study of cytomegalovirus exposure and HLA in healthy donors. 60 Vbeta and 13 Jbeta primers were used in PCR. The assay was immunoSEQ multiplex PCR, and TCRdb's table has in-frame clones only and misses some. This sample yields 70,000 to 100,000 clones, of which less than 80% are seen a single time; about 22% belongs to the top ten. The sample was PBMCs. All receptors come from a woman aged 45 to 65 in good health and CMV-seropositive.

V and J are TRBV29-1 and TRBJ1-2; D perhaps matches TRBD1 (5 bases). The CDR3 spans 12 residues. Germline V gives CDR1 SQVTM, CDR2 ANQGSEA. V was trimmed by 4 bases and J by 6 bases, leaving 12 bases between them. As DNA, the CDR3 is TGCAGCGTTGTTACGGGGGTAGATGGCTACACCTTC. Translating it yields CSVVTGVDGYTF.

The rearrangement uses TRBV21-1 and TRBJ1-2. TRBV21-1 is a pseudogene. The CDR3 is 16 amino acids. The CDR3 nucleotides read TGTGCCAGCAGCAAAGGCAGGTTGGGAGCTAACTATGGCTACACCTTC. Translating gives CASSKGRLGANYGYTF.

The chain links TRBV28 to TRBJ2-1, with TRBD2 matching over 8 bases. The CDR3 spans 16 residues. From germline, CDR1 is MDHEN and CDR2 SYDVKM. V shed 3 bases and J 2 bases; nucleotides not matched to a gene: 6. CDR3 bases: TGTGCCAGCAGTTTGGGGCGGGGGGTAACCTACAATGAGCAGTTCTTC. This encodes CASSLGRGVTYNEQFF.

J is TRBJ2-5 and V is TRBV27; TRBD2 agrees at 15 bases. Germline lookup yields CDR1 MNHEY and CDR2 SMNVEV (reference sequence). J gave up 4 bases and V 6 bases, and 3 bases lay outside the gene matches. The CDR3 spans 15 residues. CDR3 residues: CASRRTSGGAETQYF. The CDR3 region has the DNA TGTGCCAGCAGGAGGACTAGCGGGGGGGCAGAGACCCAGTACTTC.

This clone has more than one count but fewer than ten. The chain joins TRBV7-9 to TRBJ1-2, with no clear D. The CDR3 spans 16 residues. Germline V lookup: CDR1 SEHNR, CDR2 FQNEAQ (reference sequence). V was pared by 0 bases and J by 3 bases, with 14 bases between. DNA for the CDR3: TGTGCCAGCAGCTTAGCCCTCTCGGAGATCGACTATGGCTACACCTTC. This translates into CASSLALSEIDYGYTF.

The chain links TRBV15 to TRBJ1-5; possible D gene TRBD1, 6 bases. The CDR3 length is 14 residues. V was clipped by 3 bases and J by 6 bases, with 12 bases between them. Germline V gene sequence: CDR1 LNHNV, CDR2 YYDKDF (reference sequence). Here the CDR3 reads CATSSVTGSQPQHF. In DNA form, the CDR3 reads TGTGCCACCAGCAGTGTAACAGGGTCTCAGCCCCAGCATTTT. Supplemented by reference TRBV15 and TRBJ1-5, the full variable domain reads DAMVIQNPRYQVTQFGKPVTLSCSQTLNHNVMYWYQQKSSQAPKLLFHYYDKDFNNEADTPDNFQSRRPNTSFCFLDIRSPGLGDTAMYLCATSSVTGSQPQHFGDGTRLSIL.

The rearrangement uses TRBV2 and TRBJ1-4; 10 bases align to TRBD1. The ends lost 5 bases at V and 1 base at J; junction bases unmatched: 4. CDR1 and CDR2 from the germline V gene are SNHLY and FYNNEI. The CDR3 is 16 amino acids. CDR3: CASSSGTGVTNEKLFF. CDR3 nucleotides: TGTGCCAGCAGTTCCGGGACAGGGGTAACTAATGAAAAACTGTTTTTT.

This clone was counted only a few times. This chain uses TRBV7-9 with TRBJ2-5; a weak D match, TRBD1 (6 bases). V was shortened by 7 bases and J by 6 bases, with 18 bases between the two germline ends. The CDR3 runs to 14 residues. Germline V gene data show CDR1 as SEHNR and CDR2 as FQNEAQ (reference sequence). The CDR3 coding sequence is TGTGCCAGCACCGCACAGGGTACCACTCAGACCCAGTACTTC. As protein: CASTAQGTTQTQYF.

This clone was counted a few times. V gene TRBV5-1 combines with J gene TRBJ1-1, with 7 bases matching TRBD1. With 0 bases clipped from V and 1 base from J, the junction kept 3 bases outside the gene matches. The CDR3 contains 15 residues. Germline CDR1 and CDR2: SGHRS and YFSETQ. CDR3 bases: TGCGCCAGCAGCTTGGGGACAGGCGCGAACACTGAAGCTTTCTTT. Encoded protein: CASSLGTGANTEAFF.

The table lists this clone with a count of one. The chain links TRBV7-6 to TRBJ2-3; the D gene is possibly TRBD2 (5 bases). CDR3 size: 18 residues. V was trimmed by 6 bases and J by 1 base, leaving 23 bases between them. The germline gives CDR1 SGHVS, CDR2 FNYEAQ. The CDR3 nucleotides read TGTGCCAGCAGTTTTAGCCCGAGAGGAGGCATTGGCACAGATACGCAGTATTTT. Residues: CASSFSPRGGIGTDTQYF.

This clone was observed once. Here the CDR3 DNA reads TGCGCCAGCAGCTTGGCCTCTAGCGGGGGGGCCAAAAACATTCAGTACTTC. It yields the protein CASSLASSGGAKNIQYF. The chain couples TRBV5-1 to TRBJ2-4; 11 bases line up with TRBD2. Germline CDR1 is SGHRS and CDR2 is YFSETQ. Trimming took 0 bases from V and 1 from J; bases not matched to a gene: 3. This CDR3 spans 17 amino acids.

This clone was seen a handful of times. This chain joins TRBV10-2 and TRBJ1-1, with D perhaps matching TRBD1 (5 bases). The length of the CDR3 is 13 residues. Germline V lookup: CDR1 WSHSY, CDR2 SAAADI. V was trimmed by 0 bases and J by 5 bases, leaving 7 bases between them. The CDR3 protein is CASSESRGTEAFF. In DNA form, the CDR3 reads TGCGCCAGCAGTGAGTCACGGGGGACTGAAGCTTTCTTT.

The chain has TRBV25-1 and TRBJ2-2; D possibly corresponds to TRBD1 (5 bases). Germline V lookup: CDR1 MGHDK, CDR2 SYGVNS. Trimming cost V 1 base and J 0 bases, with 9 bases left between them. The CDR3 covers 16 residues. The CDR3 nucleotides read TGTGCCAGCAGTGAATGGGGCAAATCGAACACCGGGGAGCTGTTTTTT. It specifies CASSEWGKSNTGELFF.

This clone has just a few counts. The rearrangement links TRBV9 to TRBJ1-1; the match to TRBD1 covers 7 bases. The V and J ends lost 0 bases and 2 bases, in that order; junction bases with no gene match: 4. CDR1 SGDLS and CDR2 YYNGEE come from the germline V gene. This CDR3 contains 15 residues. In DNA, the CDR3 is TGTGCCAGCAGCGTAGGGGGACAGACAAACACTGAAGCTTTCTTT. Residues: CASSVGGQTNTEAFF.

The V gene is TRBV20-1, the J gene TRBJ2-1; TRBD1 aligns across 7 bases. Trimming took 3 bases from V and 13 from J; bases not matched to a gene: 6. The CDR3 loop spans 11 amino acids. The germline V gene encodes CDR1 DFQATT and CDR2 SNEGSKA (reference sequence). The CDR3 DNA is TGCAGTGCTAGCCCCCGGGACAGCCAGTTCTTC. Translating it yields CSASPRDSQFF.

For this clone: The germline gene is not matched at one end of the junction; a read error may be the cause. The chain recombines TRBV7-9 with TRBJ2-1, with a weak D call TRBD2 (7 bases). Germline V CDR1 and CDR2: SEHNR, FQNEAQ (reference sequence). This CDR3 is built from 15 residues. The CDR3 is CSSSFPGGPNNEQFF. Here the CDR3 DNA reads TGTTCCAGCAGCTTCCCGGGGGGCCCAAACAATGAGCAGTTCTTC.

The J gene is TRBJ2-7, the V gene TRBV27, with a possible D match to TRBD1 (5 bases). CDR3 size: 14 residues. Germline CDR1 is MNHEY and CDR2 is SMNVEV (reference sequence). With 6 bases removed from V and 5 bases from J, the gap between germline ends came to 17 bases. For the CDR3, the DNA is TGTGCCAGCAGGATAAGCCCGACAGTCCACGAGCAGTACTTC. Translation gives CASRISPTVHEQYF.

The V and J genes are TRBV9 and TRBJ1-3, with D possibly TRBD1 on 5 matching bases. Germline V CDR1 and CDR2: SGDLS, YYNGEE. The CDR3 is made up of 15 amino acids. V was pared by 5 bases and J by 0 bases, with 12 bases between. The CDR3 region has the DNA TGTGCCAGCAGTGAAACAGGTTACTCTGGAAACACCATATATTTT. Protein sequence: CASSETGYSGNTIYF.

The chain couples TRBV6-1 to TRBJ1-5; D possibly corresponds to TRBD1 (6 bases). This CDR3 contains 15 residues. CDR1 and CDR2 from the germline V gene are MNHNS and SASEGT. V shed 6 bases and J shed 7 bases, with 19 bases lying between them. CDR3 sequence (DNA): TGTGCCAGCAGCCAAACGGGGGGCGCGGGACAGCCCCAGCATTTT. Residues: CASSQTGGAGQPQHF.

The chain employs TRBV10-1 and TRBJ2-3; tentatively, D is TRBD1 (5 bases). The CDR3 contains 12 residues. Germline V lookup: CDR1 WNHNN, CDR2 SYGVQD (reference sequence). The germline V and J ends were trimmed by 3 bases and 6 bases, with 7 bases remaining between them. The CDR3 loop is CASSDSGDTQYF. DNA for the CDR3: TGCGCCAGCAGTGACTCAGGGGATACGCAGTATTTT.

The CDR3 DNA reads as TGTGCCAGTTGGACACCCGCAACTAATGAAAAACTGTTTTTT. This sequence encodes CASWTPATNEKLFF. The chain has TRBV19 and TRBJ1-4, with D perhaps matching TRBD1 (5 bases). Between the trimmed V and J ends, which lost 8 bases and 0 bases, there was a span of 10 bases. The CDR3 totals 14 residues. The germline gives CDR1 LNHDA, CDR2 SQIVND (reference sequence).

This sequence joins TRBV6-5 and TRBJ2-7; 8 nucleotides line up with TRBD1. Germline CDR1 MNHEY, CDR2 SVGAGI. V gave up 2 bases and J gave up 2 bases; unmatched junction bases: 5. The CDR3 totals 15 residues. CDR3 sequence (DNA): TGTGCCAGCAGTTACGGTACAGGGGGGACCTACGAGCAGTACTTC. Protein product: CASSYGTGGTYEQYF.